This T cell receptor beta chain was sequenced for a study of blood T cell repertoires in COVID-19. V lost 4 bases and J lost 2, with 14 bases in between. The CDR3 totals 15 residues. Germline values: CDR1 KGHSH, CDR2 LQKENI. TCRdb's table, derived via immunoSEQ multiplex PCR, lists solely in-frame clones and lacks some. The sample contains 100,000 to 150,000 clones, about 86% of which appear only once. This TCR came from a woman between 50 and 59 years old with acute or convalescent COVID-19. Material: peripheral blood. This chain links TRBV18 with TRBJ1-2; no definite D call. The CDR3 loop is CASSRQVTENYGYTF. The CDR3 nucleotides read TGTGCCAGCTCACGACAAGTGACGGAAAACTATGGCTACACCTTC.